This is a list of T cell receptor beta chains from one sample in a study of OX40 agonist ivuxolimab in advanced cancers. This table comes from immunoSEQ multiplex PCR, and its TCRdb copy is limited to in-frame clones, with some not included. The profile shows about 17,000 clones, about 77% of them singletons. The specimen comprised CD4+ or CD8+ T cells sorted from blood, sampled in a trial of the OX40 agonist ivuxolimab. All receptors derive from an adult with an advanced solid tumor such as melanoma, head and neck, liver or kidney cancer. Both conserved end residues are part of each CDR3. Each record gives: V gene, D gene, clone size, J gene, CDR3 DNA, CDR3 protein. The D gene is left open where the match is weak. Size is omitted from some rows. Given values are once, few, many or a class for expanded clones.

V: TRBV14; D: -; size: -; J: TRBJ1-2; DNA: TGTGCCAGTGCGAAGGGGGACACCTACTATGGCTACACCTTC; CDR3: CASAKGDTYYGYTF
V: TRBV7-8; D: -; size: -; J: TRBJ2-1; DNA: TGTGCCAGCAGCTCTTTAGCGGCAGTATACAATGAGCAGTTCTTC; CDR3: CASSSLAAVYNEQFF
V: TRBV19; D: -; size: -; J: TRBJ1-1; DNA: TGTGCCAGTAGTTTAGAGGGAACTGAAGCTTTCTTT; CDR3: CASSLEGTEAFF
V: TRBV6-5; D: TRBD2; size: few; J: TRBJ2-3; DNA: TGTGCCAGCAGTTATAGCCTAGCGGGAGGGGCTAGGCAGTATTTT; CDR3: CASSYSLAGGARQYF
V: TRBV4-2; D: -; size: -; J: TRBJ1-2; DNA: TGTGCCAGCAGCCAAGTAACAGTCGACTATGGCTACACCTTC; CDR3: CASSQVTVDYGYTF
V: TRBV27; D: -; size: -; J: TRBJ1-5; DNA: TGTGCCAGCGGGTGGGGAACTCGGCCCCAGCATTTT; CDR3: CASGWGTRPQHF
V: TRBV19; D: TRBD1; size: -; J: TRBJ2-3; DNA: TGTGCCAGTAGTATAGGGACAGGGGGCCTCGGGACAGATACGCAGTATTTT; CDR3: CASSIGTGGLGTDTQYF
V: TRBV2; D: -; size: -; J: TRBJ1-5; DNA: TGTGCCAGCAGTGAATGGGCAAGCAATCAGCCCCAGCATTTT; CDR3: CASSEWASNQPQHF
V: TRBV10-3; D: -; size: -; J: TRBJ1-6; DNA: TGTGCCATCAGAAGGGGGGACGGTGGATCACCCCTCCACTTT; CDR3: CAIRRGDGGSPLHF
V: TRBV18; D: -; size: -; J: TRBJ1-1; DNA: TGTGCCAGCTCTCCCCGAGCTGTCCGGGGGGACACTGAAGCTTTCTTT; CDR3: CASSPRAVRGDTEAFF
V: TRBV27; D: TRBD1; size: -; J: TRBJ1-2; DNA: TGTGCCAGCAGTTTACAGGGACAGAACTATGGCTACACCTTC; CDR3: CASSLQGQNYGYTF
V: TRBV9; D: -; size: -; J: TRBJ2-1; DNA: TGTGCCAGCAGCGTAGAGGGCTGGGGGTCCTACAATGAGCAGTTCTTC; CDR3: CASSVEGWGSYNEQFF
V: TRBV2; D: TRBD2; size: -; J: TRBJ2-1; DNA: TGTGCCAGCAGTGATTTTACCCGGACTAGCGGGAGGGAACCCTACAATGAGCAGTTCTTC; CDR3: CASSDFTRTSGREPYNEQFF
V: TRBV5-1; D: -; size: few; J: TRBJ2-2; DNA: TGCGCCAGCAGCTTGGCGGGAGAATTCGGGGAGCTGTTTTTT; CDR3: CASSLAGEFGELFF
V: TRBV7-2; D: -; size: -; J: TRBJ1-6; DNA: TGTGCCAGCAACCTCCCACAGGCGACTAATTCACCCCTCCACTTT; CDR3: CASNLPQATNSPLHF
V: TRBV15; D: TRBD1; size: -; J: TRBJ2-7; DNA: TGTGCCACCAGCAACTTACAGGGGAACGAGCAGTACTTC; CDR3: CATSNLQGNEQYF
V: TRBV9; D: TRBD1; size: -; J: TRBJ2-1; DNA: TGTGCCAGCAGCGGACTTCGGGACAGGGGGGACAATGAGCAGTTCTTC; CDR3: CASSGLRDRGDNEQFF
V: TRBV4-3; D: TRBD1; size: -; J: TRBJ1-2; DNA: TGCGCCAGCAGCCAAGATTCGGGACAGGGGGCTAACTATGGCTACACCTTC; CDR3: CASSQDSGQGANYGYTF
V: TRBV30; D: -; size: -; J: TRBJ2-3; DNA: TGTGCCTGGAGTGTAGGCGCCGGAAACACAGATACGCAGTATTTT; CDR3: CAWSVGAGNTDTQYF
V: TRBV7-9; D: -; size: few; J: TRBJ1-1; DNA: TGTGCCAGCAGCACAATGGGGATGGGGGCTTTCTTT; CDR3: CASSTMGMGAFF
V: TRBV5-8; D: -; size: -; J: TRBJ2-5; DNA: TGTGCCAGCAGCCCGGACACGAGAGAAGAGACCCAGTACTTC; CDR3: CASSPDTREETQYF
V: TRBV10-2; D: -; size: -; J: TRBJ2-1; DNA: TGCGCCAGCAGTGAAGAGTGGGGGGGCAAGTACAATGAGCAGTTCTTC; CDR3: CASSEEWGGKYNEQFF
V: TRBV4-3; D: -; size: -; J: TRBJ1-2; DNA: TGCGCCAGCAGCCAAGAAAGTGGCCAGGGGCTCTGGGGCTACACCTTC; CDR3: CASSQESGQGLWGYTF
V: TRBV28; D: -; size: few; J: TRBJ1-6; DNA: TGTGCCAGCAGTTTAGGTCAGTCAAGCTCCTATAATTCACCCCTCCACTTT; CDR3: CASSLGQSSSYNSPLHF
V: TRBV27; D: -; size: once; J: TRBJ2-3; DNA: TGTGCCAGCAGTTTACAAATACCCGTAACTAGCTCAGATACGCAGTATTTT; CDR3: CASSLQIPVTSSDTQYF
V: TRBV11-2; D: -; size: -; J: TRBJ1-1; DNA: TGTGCCAGCAGCTTAGGGGTGAACACTGAAGCTTTCTTT; CDR3: CASSLGVNTEAFF
V: TRBV4-1; D: -; size: -; J: TRBJ2-6; DNA: TGCGCCAGCAGCCAAGATTGGGTGACCAACGTCCTGACTTTC; CDR3: CASSQDWVTNVLTF
V: TRBV29-1; D: -; size: -; J: TRBJ1-2; DNA: TGCAGCGTTGAAGGAGGGGAGGCCCCCTTCTATGGCTACACCTTC; CDR3: CSVEGGEAPFYGYTF
V: TRBV5-1; D: TRBD1; size: -; J: TRBJ1-1; DNA: TGCGCCAGCAGCTTGGAGCCTCAGGGGGCGAGGGGGACTGAAGCTTTCTTT; CDR3: CASSLEPQGARGTEAFF
V: TRBV9; D: -; size: few; J: TRBJ2-3; DNA: TGTGCCAGCAGCGTAGATAGCGCAGATACGCAGTATTTT; CDR3: CASSVDSADTQYF
V: TRBV27; D: TRBD1; size: -; J: TRBJ2-7; DNA: TGTGCCAGCAGTTTCGGGACAGAGTCCTACGAGCAGTACTTC; CDR3: CASSFGTESYEQYF
V: TRBV27; D: -; size: -; J: TRBJ2-1; DNA: TGTGCCAGCAGTTTTTTACAGGACAGCTCTTACAGCAATGAGCAGTTCTTC; CDR3: CASSFLQDSSYSNEQFF
V: TRBV27; D: TRBD2; size: -; J: TRBJ2-1; DNA: TGTGCCAGCAGTTTAGGTTACGGGAGGGCTCAGTTCTTC; CDR3: CASSLGYGRAQFF
V: TRBV7-9; D: -; size: -; J: TRBJ2-7; DNA: TGTGCCAGCACCCTTAGCCGTGTACCCTACGAGCAGTACTTC; CDR3: CASTLSRVPYEQYF
V: TRBV5-1; D: -; size: -; J: TRBJ2-5; DNA: TGCGCCAGCAGCTTAGAGGGTTTCTCTCAAGAGACCCAGTACTTC; CDR3: CASSLEGFSQETQYF
V: TRBV9; D: TRBD2; size: -; J: TRBJ2-5; DNA: TGTGCCAGCAGCGTAGGAGCGGGGGCCAGCATACAAGAGACCCAGTACTTC; CDR3: CASSVGAGASIQETQYF
V: TRBV19; D: TRBD2; size: -; J: TRBJ2-1; DNA: TGTGCCAGTAGCCCCACTAGCGCACCCTACAATGAGCAGTTCTTC; CDR3: CASSPTSAPYNEQFF
V: TRBV9; D: -; size: -; J: TRBJ1-5; DNA: TGTGCCAGCAGCCAAACGGGAGGGAACAATCAGCCCCAGCATTTT; CDR3: CASSQTGGNNQPQHF
V: TRBV10-3; D: -; size: -; J: TRBJ1-1; DNA: TGTGCCATCAGTGATTATGACAGAGAAAACACTGAAGCTTTCTTT; CDR3: CAISDYDRENTEAFF
V: TRBV5-4; D: TRBD1; size: medium-sized; J: TRBJ1-4; DNA: TGTGCCAGCAGCTTGAGAGGGACAGGTGGCTCCGCGGAAAAACTGTTTTTT; CDR3: CASSLRGTGGSAEKLFF
V: TRBV7-3; D: -; size: -; J: TRBJ1-1; DNA: TGTGCCAGCAGCTTAATCGGTGCAGGGTCCAACACTGAAGCTTTCTTT; CDR3: CASSLIGAGSNTEAFF
V: TRBV9; D: -; size: -; J: TRBJ2-7; DNA: TGTGCCAGCAGCGCCCCCACAGGGAAGACGGACGAGCAGTACTTC; CDR3: CASSAPTGKTDEQYF
V: TRBV10-3; D: TRBD1; size: few; J: TRBJ2-5; DNA: TGTGCCATCATCGAACCCACAGGGGGAACCAAGACCCAGTACTTC; CDR3: CAIIEPTGGTKTQYF
V: TRBV27; D: -; size: -; J: TRBJ2-3; DNA: TGTGCCAGCAGTTTAATATCAGGGCCCTCCTCTAGCGGCACAGATACGCAGTATTTT; CDR3: CASSLISGPSSSGTDTQYF
V: TRBV7-9; D: -; size: -; J: TRBJ2-2; DNA: TGTGCCAGCAGCTTAAACATCGGGGAGCTGTTTTTT; CDR3: CASSLNIGELFF